Listed below are T cell receptor beta chains from one sample, sequenced in a study of OX40 agonist ivuxolimab in advanced cancers. Data came from immunoSEQ multiplex PCR; TCRdb stores just in-frame clones and leaves some out. Among roughly 24,000 clones listed, more than 80% were seen once. This specimen consisted of CD4+ or CD8+ T cells sorted from blood, obtained in a trial of the OX40 agonist ivuxolimab. The receptors here all came from an adult with an advanced solid tumor such as melanoma, head and neck, liver or kidney cancer. Each CDR3 is given with its conserved first and last residue. Each record gives: D gene, V gene, J gene, clone size, CDR3 DNA, CDR3 protein. D genes are given only for firm matches. Some rows have no size entry. The others give once, few or many, or a class for an expanded clone.

-	TRBV19	TRBJ2-5	-	TGTGCCAGTAGTTTAGACGGACAAGAGACCCAGTACTTC	CASSLDGQETQYF
TRBD1	TRBV19	TRBJ2-3	-	TGTGCCAGTAGTATTTGGGGACAGGGGACAGATACGCAGTATTTT	CASSIWGQGTDTQYF
-	TRBV4-1	TRBJ2-7	-	TGCGCCAGCAGTTTTTTGGGTCCTTCGCCTACCTACGAGCAGTACTTC	CASSFLGPSPTYEQYF
-	TRBV27	TRBJ1-6	-	TGTGCCAGCAGCGGGCGCGATTATAATTCACCCCTCCACTTT	CASSGRDYNSPLHF
-	TRBV16	TRBJ2-7	-	TGTGCCAGCAGCCAATTTGTACGGGGAGAGCAGTACTTC	CASSQFVRGEQYF
-	TRBV5-5	TRBJ1-3	-	TGTGCCAGCAGCTTGTCCCAACTCTCTGGAAACACCATATATTTT	CASSLSQLSGNTIYF
-	TRBV5-8	TRBJ2-7	-	TGTGCCAGCAGCTTGCGGACAGCAACCTACGAGCAGTACTTC	CASSLRTATYEQYF
-	TRBV5-1	TRBJ1-2	-	TGCGCCAGCAGCTTAGACTTCGGGACCCAACGTAACTATGGCTACACCTTC	CASSLDFGTQRNYGYTF
-	TRBV6-5	TRBJ2-7	-	TGTGCCAGCAGGGCCACGAGGGGTTATGGCTACGAGCAGTACTTC	CASRATRGYGYEQYF
TRBD1	TRBV7-8	TRBJ2-6	-	TGTGCCAGCAGCTCTTCCGAAAACGGGACAGGAGTTTCTGGGGCCAACGTCCTGACTTTC	CASSSSENGTGVSGANVLTF
-	TRBV12-5	TRBJ1-2	-	TGTGCTAGTGGTTTGGCCGGCCCGAGGGGTGGATATGGCTACACCTTC	CASGLAGPRGGYGYTF
-	TRBV6-1	TRBJ1-1	-	TGTGCCAGCAGTGAAGGGGGATTTTACAGGGACGGTGGCACTGAAGCTTTCTTT	CASSEGGFYRDGGTEAFF
-	TRBV15	TRBJ2-7	-	TGTGCCACCAGCAGACCAGGGGGAGGGGACCCCTACGAGCAGTACTTC	CATSRPGGGDPYEQYF
-	TRBV23-1	TRBJ1-2	-	TGCGCCAGCAACCCCTTAGCTAACTATGGCTACACCTTC	CASNPLANYGYTF
TRBD1	TRBV27	TRBJ2-5	-	TGTGCCAGCAGTTCCTCGACAGGGGGCAATCCGTACTTC	CASSSSTGGNPYF
TRBD2	TRBV2	TRBJ2-3	-	TGTGCCAGCAGTGAAGAGGGAGGGTATACGCAGTATTTT	CASSEEGGYTQYF
-	TRBV2	TRBJ2-5	-	TGTGCCAGCAGTGACGACGTCCCATGGGAGACCCAGTACTTC	CASSDDVPWETQYF
-	TRBV6-5	TRBJ1-1	-	TGTGCCAGCAGTTACGGGTTACGGACTGAAGCTTTCTTT	CASSYGLRTEAFF
-	TRBV4-1	TRBJ2-1	-	TGCGCCAGCAGCCAAGGGACTCTCAATGAGCAGTTCTTC	CASSQGTLNEQFF
TRBD2	TRBV7-2	TRBJ2-7	-	TGTGCCAGCAGCTTAACTAGCGTCTCCTACGAGCAGTACTTC	CASSLTSVSYEQYF
-	TRBV5-6	TRBJ2-1	-	TGTGCCAGCAGCAAGACAGTTGTCTCCTACAATGAGCAGTTCTTC	CASSKTVVSYNEQFF
-	TRBV6-5	TRBJ2-7	once	TGTGCCATCCGGACAGCCTACGAGCAGTACTTC	CAIRTAYEQYF
-	TRBV27	TRBJ1-2	-	TGTGCCAGCAGTTTTACTGACGCCTATGGCTACACCTTC	CASSFTDAYGYTF
TRBD1	TRBV9	TRBJ2-3	-	TGTGCCAGCAGCTCATGGGACAGGGGGTACACAGATACGCAGTATTTT	CASSSWDRGYTDTQYF
-	TRBV4-2	TRBJ1-4	-	TGTGCCAGCAGCCAGCCAAGGGAGGGGGAAAAACTGTTTTTT	CASSQPREGEKLFF
-	TRBV5-6	TRBJ1-1	-	TGTGCCAGCAGCTTTCAGTTTTCTGAAGCTTTCTTT	CASSFQFSEAFF
-	TRBV20-1	TRBJ1-6	-	TGCAGTGCTAGAGAAAATTCACCCCTCCACTTT	CSARENSPLHF
-	TRBV7-2	TRBJ2-5	-	TGTGCCAGCAGCTTCGCCTCCGGGACTGGAGGGGAGACCCAGTACTTC	CASSFASGTGGETQYF
-	TRBV12-5	TRBJ2-2	-	TGTGCTAGTGGTTACAGGAACACCGGGGAGCTGTTTTTT	CASGYRNTGELFF
-	TRBV4-1	TRBJ2-1	-	TGCGCCAGCAGCCAAGAGAGAGAAGCGAGTGGGCCTTACAATGAGCAGTTCTTC	CASSQEREASGPYNEQFF
-	TRBV4-3	TRBJ1-4	-	TGCGCCAGCAGCCAAGACAGGGCCACTAATGAAAAACTGTTTTTT	CASSQDRATNEKLFF
TRBD1	TRBV28	TRBJ1-2	-	TGTGCCAGCAGATTCAAACCCGACAGGGCGGGCGGCTACACCTTC	CASRFKPDRAGGYTF
-	TRBV2	TRBJ2-7	-	TGTGCCAGTTACTCGAAGAGTTCCTACGAGCAGTACTTC	CASYSKSSYEQYF
-	TRBV11-2	TRBJ2-5	-	TGTGCCAGCAGCCCCACTGTGGAATGGGAGACCCAGTACTTC	CASSPTVEWETQYF
TRBD1	TRBV7-9	TRBJ1-4	-	TGTGCCAGCAGGGCGAGCCGGGACAGGGGGCCTGGGAAACTGTTTTTT	CASRASRDRGPGKLFF
TRBD1	TRBV7-2	TRBJ2-2	-	TGTGCCAGCGATCTGGACAGGGAGGAGACCGGGGAGCTGTTTTTT	CASDLDREETGELFF
TRBD1	TRBV13	TRBJ2-3	-	TGTGCCAGCAGCCCAAGACAGGGGGTGGCAGATACGCAGTATTTT	CASSPRQGVADTQYF
TRBD1	TRBV11-2	TRBJ1-2	-	TGTGCCAGCAGCTTACGGGACAGGCTATATAACTATGGCTACACCTTC	CASSLRDRLYNYGYTF
-	TRBV19	TRBJ1-1	few	TGTGCCAGTAGTGCCCTCTCATTCAGGGGAAGGAACACTGAAGCTTTCTTT	CASSALSFRGRNTEAFF
-	TRBV9	TRBJ2-1	-	TGTGCCAGCAGCGGGTACAATGAGCAGTTCTTC	CASSGYNEQFF
TRBD1	TRBV5-4	TRBJ2-7	-	TGTGCCAGCAGGGACCGTTTGACAGGGGTCCACGAGCAGTACTTC	CASRDRLTGVHEQYF
-	TRBV9	TRBJ1-2	once	TGTGCCAGCAGCCCAGCAGGCGTAGCTAACTATGGCTACACCTTC	CASSPAGVANYGYTF
-	TRBV21-1	TRBJ2-5	-	TGTGCCAGCAGTGGCGGCGGGACACAAGAGACCCAGTACTTC	CASSGGGTQETQYF
-	TRBV27	TRBJ2-7	-	TGTGCCAGCAGTTTAGGGTCGGAAAACCCCTACGAGCAGTACTTC	CASSLGSENPYEQYF
-	TRBV29-1	TRBJ1-2	-	TGCAGCGTTGATACAGGGAACTATGGCTACACCTTC	CSVDTGNYGYTF
-	TRBV7-2	TRBJ1-2	-	TGTGCCAGCAGCTTTGAACCCCTACTCGAGTGGGTAGGGGAGGGAGGCTACACCTTC	CASSFEPLLEWVGEGGYTF
-	TRBV11-2	TRBJ1-6	-	TGTGCCAGCAGCTTAGCAGGTCCGTTGGGTAATTCACCCCTCCACTTT	CASSLAGPLGNSPLHF
-	TRBV4-3	TRBJ1-1	-	TGCGCCAGCAGCCAAGAGGTTCTCCAGGGCACTGAAGCTTTCTTT	CASSQEVLQGTEAFF
TRBD2	TRBV27	TRBJ2-3	few	TGTGCCAGCAGTTTAAGGGCGGGGGACACAGATACGCAGTATTTT	CASSLRAGDTDTQYF
TRBD1	TRBV7-9	TRBJ1-1	-	TGTGCCAGCAGCTTAGGGGTAGGGGGCGGCCAGAACACTGAAGCTTTCTTT	CASSLGVGGGQNTEAFF
TRBD2	TRBV10-3	TRBJ2-3	-	TGTGCCATCAGTGCCCCAGGGAGGGGAGTGAAGGGGAGCACAGATACGCAGTATTTT	CAISAPGRGVKGSTDTQYF
-	TRBV7-2	TRBJ1-2	-	TGTGCCAGCAGCTTAGGGCAGGGGTATGGCTACACCTTC	CASSLGQGYGYTF
-	TRBV19	TRBJ1-5	-	TGTGCCAGTAGGGGTGAGACCAGGACAGATAGCAATCAGCCCCAGCATTTT	CASRGETRTDSNQPQHF
TRBD1	TRBV25-1	TRBJ1-4	once	TGTGCCAGCCGTAAATCCGGGACAGGGGACGAAAAACTGTTTTTT	CASRKSGTGDEKLFF
TRBD1	TRBV10-3	TRBJ1-2	-	TGTGCCATCTCTTCACCCGGGACAGAAACTAACTATGGCTACACCTTC	CAISSPGTETNYGYTF
-	TRBV23-1	TRBJ1-5	-	TGCGCCAGCAGTCAGACAACCCCAGGGGCGAAACCCTATAGCAATCAGCCCCAGCATTTT	CASSQTTPGAKPYSNQPQHF
-	TRBV4-3	TRBJ2-7	few	TGCGCCAGCAGCCAAGGGTTGGGAGACAGCTCCTACGAGCAGTACTTC	CASSQGLGDSSYEQYF
TRBD1	TRBV5-4	TRBJ1-1	-	TGTGCCAGCAGCATCGAGAGGGGTACAGGGGGCAAAGCTTTCTTT	CASSIERGTGGKAFF
-	TRBV29-1	TRBJ1-2	-	TGCAGCGTTGTAGGGGACAAAGGATACTATGGCTACACCTTC	CSVVGDKGYYGYTF